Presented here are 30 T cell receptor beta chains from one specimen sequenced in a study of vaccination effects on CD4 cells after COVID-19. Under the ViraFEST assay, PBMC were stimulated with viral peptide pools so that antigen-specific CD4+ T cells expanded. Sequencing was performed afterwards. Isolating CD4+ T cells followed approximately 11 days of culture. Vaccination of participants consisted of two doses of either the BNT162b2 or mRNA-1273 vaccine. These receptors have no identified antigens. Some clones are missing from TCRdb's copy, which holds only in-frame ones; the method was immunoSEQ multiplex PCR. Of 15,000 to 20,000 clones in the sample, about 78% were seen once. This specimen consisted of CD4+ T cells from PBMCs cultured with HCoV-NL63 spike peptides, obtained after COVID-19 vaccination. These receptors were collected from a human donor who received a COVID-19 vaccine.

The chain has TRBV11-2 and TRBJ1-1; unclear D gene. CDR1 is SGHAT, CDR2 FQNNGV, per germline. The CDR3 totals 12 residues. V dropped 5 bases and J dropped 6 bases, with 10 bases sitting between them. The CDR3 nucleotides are TGTGCCAGCAGCCCAGAGAGATCTGAAGCTTTCTTT. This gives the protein CASSPERSEAFF.

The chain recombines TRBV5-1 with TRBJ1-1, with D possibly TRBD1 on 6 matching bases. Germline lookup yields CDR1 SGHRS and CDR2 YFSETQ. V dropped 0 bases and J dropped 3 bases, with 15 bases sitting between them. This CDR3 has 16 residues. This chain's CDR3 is CASSLASSRGDTEAFF. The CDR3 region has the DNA TGCGCCAGCAGCTTGGCCAGCTCTAGGGGGGACACTGAAGCTTTCTTT. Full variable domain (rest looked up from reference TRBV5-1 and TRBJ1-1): KAGVTQTPRYLIKTRGQQVTLSCSPISGHRSVSWYQQTPGQGLQFLFEYFSETQRNKGNFPGRFSGRQFSNSRSEMNVSTLELGDSALYLCASSLASSRGDTEAFFGQGTRLTVV.

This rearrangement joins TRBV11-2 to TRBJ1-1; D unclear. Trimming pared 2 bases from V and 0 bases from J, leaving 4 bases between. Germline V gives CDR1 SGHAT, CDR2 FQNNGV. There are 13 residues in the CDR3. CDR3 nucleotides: TGTGCCAGCAGCTTAAAGGTGAACACTGAAGCTTTCTTT. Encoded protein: CASSLKVNTEAFF.

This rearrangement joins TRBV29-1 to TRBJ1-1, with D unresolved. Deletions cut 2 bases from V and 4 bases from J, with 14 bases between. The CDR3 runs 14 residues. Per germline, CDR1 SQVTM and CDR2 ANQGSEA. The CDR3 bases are TGCAGCGTTGAATTAGGACCCACGGGCACTGAAGCTTTCTTT. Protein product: CSVELGPTGTEAFF.

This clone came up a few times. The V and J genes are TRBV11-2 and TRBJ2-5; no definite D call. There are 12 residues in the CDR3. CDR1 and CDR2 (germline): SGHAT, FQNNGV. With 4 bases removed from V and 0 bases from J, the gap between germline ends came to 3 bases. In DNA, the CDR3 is TGTGCCAGCAGCTCGTACCAAGAGACCCAGTACTTC. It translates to CASSSYQETQYF.

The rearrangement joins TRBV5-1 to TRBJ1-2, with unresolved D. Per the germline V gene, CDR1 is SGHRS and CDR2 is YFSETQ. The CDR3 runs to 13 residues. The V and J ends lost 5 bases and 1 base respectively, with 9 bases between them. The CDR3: CASRRAFNYGYTF. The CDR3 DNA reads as TGCGCCAGCAGACGGGCCTTTAACTATGGCTACACCTTC.

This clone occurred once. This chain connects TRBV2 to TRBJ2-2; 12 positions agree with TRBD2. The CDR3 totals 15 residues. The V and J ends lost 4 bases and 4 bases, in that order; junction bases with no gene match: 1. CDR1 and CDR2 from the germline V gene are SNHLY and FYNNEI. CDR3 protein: CASSATSGSTGELFF. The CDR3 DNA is TGTGCCAGCAGTGCGACTAGCGGGAGCACCGGGGAGCTGTTTTTT.

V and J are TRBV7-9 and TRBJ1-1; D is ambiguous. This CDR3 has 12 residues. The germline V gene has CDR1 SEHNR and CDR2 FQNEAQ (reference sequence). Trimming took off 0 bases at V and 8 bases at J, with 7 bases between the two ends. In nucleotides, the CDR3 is TGTGCCAGCAGCTTAGCGGAGGTGGAAGCTTTCTTT. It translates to CASSLAEVEAFF.

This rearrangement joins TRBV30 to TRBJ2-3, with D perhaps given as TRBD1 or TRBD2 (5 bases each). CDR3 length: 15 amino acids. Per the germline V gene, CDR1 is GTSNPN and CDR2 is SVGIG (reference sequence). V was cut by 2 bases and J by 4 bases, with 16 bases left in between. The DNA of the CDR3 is TGTGCCTGGAGTCCGGGGTGGCAGGGTGCAGATACGCAGTATTTT. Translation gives CAWSPGWQGADTQYF.

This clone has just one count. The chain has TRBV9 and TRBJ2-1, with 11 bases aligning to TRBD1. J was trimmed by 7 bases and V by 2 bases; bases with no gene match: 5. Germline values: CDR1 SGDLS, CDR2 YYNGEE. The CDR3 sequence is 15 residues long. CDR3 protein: CASSVGQGARNEQFF. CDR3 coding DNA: TGTGCCAGCAGCGTCGGACAGGGGGCGAGGAATGAGCAGTTCTTC.

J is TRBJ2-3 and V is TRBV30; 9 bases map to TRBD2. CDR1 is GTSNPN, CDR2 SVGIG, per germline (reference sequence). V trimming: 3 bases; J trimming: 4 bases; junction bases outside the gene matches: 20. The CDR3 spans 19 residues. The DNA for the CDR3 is TGTGCCTGGAGAATGCCGGGACTAGCCCACCCCGTGCCCGCAGATACGCAGTATTTT. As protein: CAWRMPGLAHPVPADTQYF.

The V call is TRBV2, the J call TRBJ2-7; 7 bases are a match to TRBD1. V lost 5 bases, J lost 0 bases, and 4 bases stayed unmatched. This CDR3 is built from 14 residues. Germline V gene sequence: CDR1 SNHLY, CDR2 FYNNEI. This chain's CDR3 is CASSSGQASYEQYF. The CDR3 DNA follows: TGTGCCAGCAGTAGTGGACAGGCCTCCTACGAGCAGTACTTC.

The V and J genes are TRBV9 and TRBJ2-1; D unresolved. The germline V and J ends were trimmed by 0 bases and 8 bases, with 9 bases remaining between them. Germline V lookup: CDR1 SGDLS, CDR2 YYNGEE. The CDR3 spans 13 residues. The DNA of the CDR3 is TGTGCCAGCAGCGTAGAACCCTGGGATGAGCAGTTCTTC. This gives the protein CASSVEPWDEQFF.

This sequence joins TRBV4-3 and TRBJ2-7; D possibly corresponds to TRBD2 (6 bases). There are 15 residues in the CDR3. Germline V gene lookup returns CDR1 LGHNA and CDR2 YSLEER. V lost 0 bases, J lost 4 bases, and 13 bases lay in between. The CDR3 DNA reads TGCGCCAGCAGCCAAGATAGCTGGGGGAGGTACGAGCAGTACTTC. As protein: CASSQDSWGRYEQYF.

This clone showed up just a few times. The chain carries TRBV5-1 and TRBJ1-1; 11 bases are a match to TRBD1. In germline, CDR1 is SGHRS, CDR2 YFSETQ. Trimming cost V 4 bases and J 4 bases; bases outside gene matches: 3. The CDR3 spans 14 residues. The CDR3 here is CASSDGTGGTEAFF. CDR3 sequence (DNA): TGCGCCAGCAGCGACGGGACAGGGGGCACTGAAGCTTTCTTT.

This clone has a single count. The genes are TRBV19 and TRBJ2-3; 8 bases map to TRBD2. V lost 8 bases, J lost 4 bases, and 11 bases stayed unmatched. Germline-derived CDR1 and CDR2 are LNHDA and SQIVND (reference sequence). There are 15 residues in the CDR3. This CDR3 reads CASQPGGAGADTQYF. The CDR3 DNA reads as TGTGCCAGTCAACCGGGGGGAGCGGGGGCAGATACGCAGTATTTT.

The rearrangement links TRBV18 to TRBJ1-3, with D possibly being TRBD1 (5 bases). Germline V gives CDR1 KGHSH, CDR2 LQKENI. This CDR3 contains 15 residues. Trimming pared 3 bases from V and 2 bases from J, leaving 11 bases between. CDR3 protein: CASSPYQGPGNTIYF. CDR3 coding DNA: TGTGCCAGCTCACCTTATCAGGGACCTGGAAACACCATATATTTT. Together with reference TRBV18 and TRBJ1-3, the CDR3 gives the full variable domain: NAGVMQNPRHLVRRRGQEARLRCSPMKGHSHVYWYRQLPEEGLKFMVYLQKENIIDESGMPKERFSAEFPKEGPSILRIQQVVRGDSAAYFCASSPYQGPGNTIYFGEGSWLTVV.

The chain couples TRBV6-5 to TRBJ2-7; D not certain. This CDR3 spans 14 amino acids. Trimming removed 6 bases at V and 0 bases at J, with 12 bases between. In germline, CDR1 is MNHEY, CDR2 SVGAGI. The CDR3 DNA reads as TGTGCCAGCAGCCGAGGATTGAGCTCCTACGAGCAGTACTTC. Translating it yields CASSRGLSSYEQYF.

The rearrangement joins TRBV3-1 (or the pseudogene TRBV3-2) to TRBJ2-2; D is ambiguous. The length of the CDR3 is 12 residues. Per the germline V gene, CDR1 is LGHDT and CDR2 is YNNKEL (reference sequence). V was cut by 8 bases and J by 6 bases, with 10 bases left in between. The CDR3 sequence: CASGYIPGELFF. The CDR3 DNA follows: TGTGCCAGCGGCTACATCCCCGGGGAGCTGTTTTTT.

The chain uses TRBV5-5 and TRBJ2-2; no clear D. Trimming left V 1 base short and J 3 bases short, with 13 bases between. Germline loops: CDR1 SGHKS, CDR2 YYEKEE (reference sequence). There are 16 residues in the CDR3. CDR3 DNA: TGTGCCAGCAGCTTGAGCAGCTCTGTGGACACCGGGGAGCTGTTTTTT. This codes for CASSLSSSVDTGELFF.

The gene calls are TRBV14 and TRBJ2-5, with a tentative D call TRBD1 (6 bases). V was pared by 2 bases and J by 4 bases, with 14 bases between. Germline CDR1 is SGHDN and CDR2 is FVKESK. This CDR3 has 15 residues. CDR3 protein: CASSQTTGFGETQYF. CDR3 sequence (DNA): TGTGCCAGCAGCCAAACTACAGGGTTCGGAGAGACCCAGTACTTC. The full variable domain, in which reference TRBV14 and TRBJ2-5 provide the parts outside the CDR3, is EAGVTQFPSHSVIEKGQTVTLRCDPISGHDNLYWYRRVMGKEIKFLLHFVKESKQDESGMPNNRFLAERTGGTYSTLKVQPAELEDSGVYFCASSQTTGFGETQYFGPGTRLLVL.

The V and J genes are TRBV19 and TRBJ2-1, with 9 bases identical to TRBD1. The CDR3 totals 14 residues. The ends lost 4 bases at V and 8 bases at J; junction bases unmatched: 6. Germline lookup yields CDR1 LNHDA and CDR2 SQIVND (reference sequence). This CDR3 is CASSTGQGVDEQFF. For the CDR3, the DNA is TGTGCCAGTAGTACGGGACAGGGAGTTGATGAGCAGTTCTTC.

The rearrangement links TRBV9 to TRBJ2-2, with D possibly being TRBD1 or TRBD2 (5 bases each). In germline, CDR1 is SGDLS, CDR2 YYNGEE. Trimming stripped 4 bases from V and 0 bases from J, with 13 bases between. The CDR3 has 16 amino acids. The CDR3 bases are TGTGCCAGCAGCTCGAGGGACCCTTCGAACACCGGGGAGCTGTTTTTT. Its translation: CASSSRDPSNTGELFF.

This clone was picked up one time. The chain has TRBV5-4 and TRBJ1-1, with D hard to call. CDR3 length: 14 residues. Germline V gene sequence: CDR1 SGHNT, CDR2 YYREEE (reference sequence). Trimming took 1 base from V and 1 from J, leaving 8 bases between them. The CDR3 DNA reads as TGTGCCAGCAGCTTGCGTCAGAAGAACACTGAAGCTTTCTTT. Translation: CASSLRQKNTEAFF. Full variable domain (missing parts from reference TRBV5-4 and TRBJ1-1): ETGVTQSPTHLIKTRGQQVTLRCSSQSGHNTVSWYQQALGQGPQFIFQYYREEENGRGNFPPRFSGLQFPNYSSELNVNALELDDSALYLCASSLRQKNTEAFFGQGTRLTVV.

CDR3 residues: CSASGQAQETQYF. In DNA, the CDR3 is TGCAGCGCCTCCGGACAGGCTCAAGAGACCCAGTACTTC. The chain employs TRBV29-1 and TRBJ2-5, with TRBD1 identical over 7 bases. Germline lookup yields CDR1 SQVTM and CDR2 ANQGSEA. The CDR3 is made up of 13 amino acids. V trimming: 7 bases; J trimming: 2 bases; junction bases outside the gene matches: 7. The whole variable domain, remainder taken from reference TRBV29-1 and TRBJ2-5, is SAVISQKPSRDICQRGTSLTIQCQVDSQVTMMFWYRQQPGQSLTLIATANQGSEATYESGFVIDKFPISRPNLTFSTLTVSNMSPEDSSIYLCSASGQAQETQYFGPGTRLLVL.

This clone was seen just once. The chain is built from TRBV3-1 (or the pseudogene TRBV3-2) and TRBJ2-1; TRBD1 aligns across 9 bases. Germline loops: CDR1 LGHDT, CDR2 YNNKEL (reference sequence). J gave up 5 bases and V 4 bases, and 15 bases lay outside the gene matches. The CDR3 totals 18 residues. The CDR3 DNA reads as TGTGCCAGCAGCCCGCCCAGGGGGGACAGGGTAGCCCACAATGAGCAGTTCTTC. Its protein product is CASSPPRGDRVAHNEQFF.

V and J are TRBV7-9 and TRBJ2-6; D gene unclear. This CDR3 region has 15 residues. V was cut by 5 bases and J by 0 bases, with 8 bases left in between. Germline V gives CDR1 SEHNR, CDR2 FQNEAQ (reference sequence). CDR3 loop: CASSTYSSGANVLTF. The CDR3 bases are TGTGCCAGCAGCACCTACAGCTCTGGGGCCAACGTCCTGACTTTC.

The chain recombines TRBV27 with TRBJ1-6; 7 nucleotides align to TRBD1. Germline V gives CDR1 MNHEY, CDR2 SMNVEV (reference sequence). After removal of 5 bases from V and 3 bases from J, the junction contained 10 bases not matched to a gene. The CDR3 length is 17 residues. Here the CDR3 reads CASSPYPNRGYNSPLHF. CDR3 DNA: TGTGCCAGCAGTCCCTACCCGAACAGGGGCTATAATTCACCCCTCCACTTT.

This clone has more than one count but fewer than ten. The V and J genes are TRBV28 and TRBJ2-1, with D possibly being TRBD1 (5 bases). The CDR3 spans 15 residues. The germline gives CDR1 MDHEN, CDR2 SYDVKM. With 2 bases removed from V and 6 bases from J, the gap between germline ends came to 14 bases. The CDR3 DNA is TGTGCCAGCAGTTTAGGCGGCAGGGTTGGCAATGAGCAGTTCTTC. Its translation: CASSLGGRVGNEQFF.

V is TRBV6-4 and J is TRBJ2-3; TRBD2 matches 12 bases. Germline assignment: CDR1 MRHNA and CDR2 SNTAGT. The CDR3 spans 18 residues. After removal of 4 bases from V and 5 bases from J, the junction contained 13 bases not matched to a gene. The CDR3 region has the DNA TGTGCCAGCAGTGCCTCAGGGGCTAGCGGGAGGGCCGGAGATACGCAGTATTTT. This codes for CASSASGASGRAGDTQYF.